One sample yielded the 19 T cell receptor beta chains listed below, sequenced in a study of blood T cell repertoires in COVID-19. Here immunoSEQ multiplex PCR was the method, and the copy in TCRdb shows in-frame clones only, minus some. The repertoire has roughly 150,000 clones, 86% of them found once; the top ten carry approximately 4%. The sample taken for sequencing was peripheral blood. These receptor sequences come from a woman between 65 and 79 years old with acute or convalescent COVID-19.

The V gene is TRBV11-2, the J gene TRBJ2-7, with TRBD1 matching 9 bases. Germline V lookup: CDR1 SGHAT, CDR2 FQNNGV. The CDR3 totals 16 residues. Trimming cost V 2 bases and J 2 bases; bases outside gene matches: 7. The chain's CDR3 is CASSLSLGQGTYEQYF. The DNA for the CDR3 is TGTGCCAGCAGCTTATCGCTCGGACAGGGGACCTACGAGCAGTACTTC.

This clone occurred once. The chain carries TRBV7-9 and TRBJ1-3; 7 bases match TRBD1. The V gene's germline CDR1 is SEHNR and CDR2 FQNEAQ (reference sequence). V trimming: 5 bases; J trimming: 0 bases; junction bases outside the gene matches: 7. This CDR3 spans 16 amino acids. Written as DNA, the CDR3 is TGTGCCAGCAGCCCCCGGACAGGCAGCTCTGGAAACACCATATATTTT. Protein sequence: CASSPRTGSSGNTIYF.

J is TRBJ1-4 and V is TRBV28; D call uncertain. The ends were cut back, 6 bases at V and 3 bases at J, with 14 bases in the middle. Germline V gene lookup returns CDR1 MDHEN and CDR2 SYDVKM. The CDR3 sequence is 15 residues long. Written as DNA, the CDR3 is TGTGCCAGCAGGGGTTCATTCGGGGCTAATGAAAAACTGTTTTTT. This translates into CASRGSFGANEKLFF.

This rearrangement joins TRBV4-3 to TRBJ1-1; D is possibly TRBD1 (5 bases). This CDR3 has 15 amino acids. Trimming stripped 1 base from V and 1 base from J, with 10 bases between. In germline, CDR1 is LGHNA, CDR2 YSLEER. The CDR3 protein is CASSQALTENTEAFF. The CDR3 coding sequence is TGCGCCAGCAGCCAAGCCCTGACAGAGAACACTGAAGCTTTCTTT.

For the CDR3, the DNA is TGTGCCAGCAGTTTGGGGAACAGGGTCGGGGAGCTGTTTTTT. This codes for CASSLGNRVGELFF. The gene calls are TRBV27 and TRBJ2-2; perhaps TRBD1 as D (6 bases). Germline V gene data show CDR1 as MNHEY and CDR2 as SMNVEV (reference sequence). This CDR3 comprises 14 residues. V shed 3 bases and J shed 7 bases, with 12 bases lying between them.

The rearrangement joins TRBV5-1 to TRBJ1-4, with a weak D call TRBD1 (5 bases). CDR3 length equals 15 residues. The germline gives CDR1 SGHRS, CDR2 YFSETQ. V shed 4 bases and J shed 2 bases, with 12 bases lying between them. The CDR3 sequence is CASSPRGGTNEKLFF. DNA for the CDR3: TGCGCCAGCAGCCCCCGCGGGGGGACTAATGAAAAACTGTTTTTT. The full variable domain, with the rest looked up from reference TRBV5-1 and TRBJ1-4, is KAGVTQTPRYLIKTRGQQVTLSCSPISGHRSVSWYQQTPGQGLQFLFEYFSETQRNKGNFPGRFSGRQFSNSRSEMNVSTLELGDSALYLCASSPRGGTNEKLFFGSGTQLSVL.

The rearrangement links TRBV9 to TRBJ1-1; D remains unclear. V gave up 2 bases and J gave up 1 base, with 12 bases separating them. Germline lookup yields CDR1 SGDLS and CDR2 YYNGEE. The CDR3 contains 15 residues. The CDR3: CASSVGSFGNTEAFF. DNA of the CDR3: TGTGCCAGCAGCGTGGGCAGCTTCGGGAACACTGAAGCTTTCTTT.

The chain carries TRBV7-2 and TRBJ1-1; D perhaps matches TRBD1 (5 bases). The CDR3 is 15 amino acids. Trimming shortened V by 1 base and J by 1 base, and 10 bases separated the two germline ends. Germline V gene sequence: CDR1 SGHTA, CDR2 FQGNSA. CDR3 loop: CASSLGRVGNTEAFF. CDR3 coding DNA: TGTGCCAGCAGCTTAGGCAGGGTCGGGAACACTGAAGCTTTCTTT.

This chain uses TRBV28 with TRBJ2-1, with a weak D call TRBD2 (6 bases). The V and J ends lost 6 bases and 3 bases respectively, with 12 bases between them. This CDR3 is 14 amino acids long. Germline lookup yields CDR1 MDHEN and CDR2 SYDVKM. CDR3 coding DNA: TGTGCCAGCAGCAGCGGGCCGCACTACAATGAGCAGTTCTTC. Amino acids: CASSSGPHYNEQFF. Variable domain in full (rest from reference TRBV28 and TRBJ2-1): DVKVTQSSRYLVKRTGEKVFLECVQDMDHENMFWYRQDPGLGLRLIYFSYDVKMKEKGDIPEGYSVSREKKERFSLILESASTNQTSMYLCASSSGPHYNEQFFGPGTRLTVL.

The chain joins TRBV2 to TRBJ2-1; TRBD2 matches 7 bases. The CDR3 is 14 residues long. V shed 4 bases, J shed 3 bases, and the junction held 3 bases outside the gene matches. The germline V gene has CDR1 SNHLY and CDR2 FYNNEI. The CDR3 loop is CASSGGGGYNEQFF. The CDR3 nucleotides read TGTGCCAGCAGTGGCGGGGGTGGCTACAATGAGCAGTTCTTC.

In its sample, this clone was seen a few times. This sequence joins TRBV5-4 and TRBJ1-1; the match to TRBD1 covers 7 bases. The CDR3 sequence is 14 residues long. The V gene's germline CDR1 is SGHNT and CDR2 YYREEE (reference sequence). V shed 1 base, J shed 10 bases, and the junction held 10 bases outside the gene matches. The CDR3 protein is CASSLSGQQKGAFF. The CDR3 bases are TGTGCCAGCAGCTTGTCGGGACAGCAGAAGGGAGCTTTCTTT.

For this clone: This may be a read error, as it is one base from a much larger clone. The sample holds other DNA sequences that translate to the same CDR3. J is TRBJ1-5 and V is TRBV12-3 or TRBV12-4; weak D call: TRBD1 (5 bases). The CDR3 extends over 13 amino acids. The germline V and J ends were trimmed by 1 base and 4 bases, with 5 bases remaining between them. The CDR3 spells CASSLDRNQPQHF. The DNA of the CDR3 is TGTGCCAGCAGTTTAGACAGGAATCAGCCCCAGCATTTT.

The chain combines TRBV5-6 with TRBJ1-1; 7 bases map to TRBD1. V gave up 3 bases and J gave up 1 base; unmatched junction bases: 6. The germline gives CDR1 SGHDT, CDR2 YYEEEE. The CDR3 consists of 15 residues. In DNA, the CDR3 is TGTGCCAGCAGCTGGACCGGGACAGCGAACACTGAAGCTTTCTTT. Encoded protein: CASSWTGTANTEAFF.

The chain carries TRBV28 and TRBJ2-3; 10 bases fit TRBD2. CDR1 is MDHEN and CDR2 is SYDVKM in the germline V gene. CDR3 length: 14 amino acids. After removal of 5 bases from V and 4 bases from J, the junction contained 3 bases not matched to a gene. The CDR3 nucleotides are TGTGCCAGCAGTCATAGCGGGAGGCCAGATACGCAGTATTTT. The encoded protein is CASSHSGRPDTQYF.

CDR3 sequence (DNA): TGTGCCTGGAGTGTATATGCTACAGGTGGAAACACCATATATTTT. Translation gives CAWSVYATGGNTIYF. The chain has TRBV30 and TRBJ1-3; a possible D gene is TRBD1 (5 bases). This CDR3 is built from 15 residues. Trimming shortened V by 0 bases and J by 3 bases, and 12 bases separated the two germline ends. Per the germline V gene, CDR1 is GTSNPN and CDR2 is SVGIG (reference sequence).

The chain employs TRBV27 and TRBJ1-1, with D uncertain. V was cut by 5 bases and J by 4 bases, with 17 bases left in between. The germline CDR1 and CDR2 sequences are MNHEY and SMNVEV (reference sequence). This CDR3 is built from 15 residues. The chain's CDR3 is CASSPNPGPTTEAFF. DNA of the CDR3: TGTGCCAGCAGTCCAAATCCTGGGCCTACCACTGAAGCTTTCTTT.

Notes on this clone: The same CDR3 also results from other DNA sequences found in this sample. The V and J genes are TRBV2 and TRBJ2-7, with 8 nucleotides matching TRBD1. Germline-derived CDR1 and CDR2 are SNHLY and FYNNEI. This CDR3 region has 14 residues. V shed 7 bases and J 3 bases; nucleotides not matched to a gene: 8. CDR3 sequence reads: CASKAGTGNYEQYF. Here the CDR3 DNA reads TGTGCCAGCAAGGCTGGGACAGGAAACTACGAGCAGTACTTC.

The CDR3 sequence is CASSSRGAYNEQFF. CDR3 sequence (DNA): TGTGCCAGCAGTTCTCGGGGGGCGTACAATGAGCAGTTCTTC. The rearrangement links TRBV6-2 or TRBV6-3 to TRBJ2-1; tentatively, D is TRBD2 (7 bases). Germline V CDR1 and CDR2: MNHEY, SVGEGT. V lost 4 bases to trimming and J lost 4 bases, with 11 bases between them. The CDR3 sequence is 14 residues long.

V and J are TRBV6-2 or TRBV6-3 and TRBJ1-1; perhaps TRBD1 as D (5 bases). Germline values: CDR1 MNHEY, CDR2 SVGEGT. The CDR3 is 15 residues long. V was trimmed by 2 bases and J by 6 bases, leaving 16 bases between them. DNA for the CDR3: TGTGCCAGCAGTTACGCGCGGACAACCCAACCTGAAGCTTTCTTT. It encodes CASSYARTTQPEAFF.